A single sample gave rise to the 21 T cell receptor beta chains below, sequenced in a study of post-analysis software for immune sequencing data. General observations from the study: With TRBV5-6, TRBV5-1 and TRBV20-1 included, about five TRBV segments were more frequent in patients than in controls.

For these receptors, no antigen is known. cDNA libraries for TCR beta contained unique molecular identifiers. MiXCR was run by TCRdb on the PCR reads, yielding one entry per CDR3 protein. This sample has 250,000 to 300,000 distinct CDR3 sequences, with 35% to 45% found just once. The source material was blood. The receptors were gathered from a girl under 18 with multiple sclerosis.

Concerning this clonotype itself: One end of the junction fails to match germline, which may point to a read error. The gene calls are TRBV2 and TRBJ2-4; D unresolved. The J call may be wrong; the DNA end is better matched by TRBJ2-7. The CDR3 consists of 13 residues. Germline V CDR1 and CDR2: SNHLY, FYNNEI. The CDR3 spells CACSEGQNYEQYF. Written as DNA, the CDR3 is TGTGCCTGCAGTGAAGGGCAGAACTACGAGCAGTACTTC.

This clonotype was counted many times. The chain recombines TRBV11-1 with TRBJ2-1, with 8 positions matching TRBD1. The CDR3 covers 17 residues. The ends lost 0 bases at V and 4 bases at J; junction bases unmatched: 8. Germline CDR1 reads SGHAT; CDR2 reads FQDESV (reference sequence). The CDR3 loop reads CASSLAGRQGWYNEQFF. CDR3 nucleotides: TGTGCCAGCAGCTTAGCGGGCCGACAGGGGTGGTACAATGAGCAGTTCTTC.

This clonotype has at least ten counts. The chain is built from TRBV5-1 and TRBJ2-5; 7 nucleotides align to TRBD1. From germline, CDR1 is SGHRS and CDR2 YFSETQ. This CDR3 comprises 16 residues. The trim removed 4 bases at V and 4 bases at J, leaving 13 bases unmatched. The CDR3 nucleotides are TGCGCCAGCAGCGAACCCGACAGGGAGACTCGAGAGACCCAGTACTTC. The encoded protein is CASSEPDRETRETQYF. The full variable domain, rest sourced from reference TRBV5-1 and TRBJ2-5, is KAGVTQTPRYLIKTRGQQVTLSCSPISGHRSVSWYQQTPGQGLQFLFEYFSETQRNKGNFPGRFSGRQFSNSRSEMNVSTLELGDSALYLCASSEPDRETRETQYFGPGTRLLVL.

CDR3 loop: CASSSPTRPHNEQFF. The CDR3 nucleotides are TGTGCCAGCAGCTCCCCTACTAGACCCCACAATGAGCAGTTCTTC. The chain has TRBV7-9 and TRBJ2-1, with a tentative D call TRBD2 (5 bases). Germline V gives CDR1 SEHNR, CDR2 FQNEAQ (reference sequence). Trimming left V 4 bases short and J 5 bases short, with 15 bases between. CDR3 length: 15 residues.

The rearrangement links TRBV20-1 to TRBJ2-7, with 8 bases that match TRBD1. CDR3 size: 13 residues. Germline V lookup: CDR1 DFQATT, CDR2 SNEGSKA (reference sequence). Germline trimming cut 5 bases from V and 5 bases from J; bases unmatched to any gene: 8. The CDR3 sequence is CSAQQGDRHEQYF. Written as DNA, the CDR3 is TGCAGTGCTCAACAGGGGGACCGCCACGAGCAGTACTTC.

This clonotype was counted at least ten times. The chain uses TRBV10-3 and TRBJ2-3; D is tentatively TRBD1 or TRBD2 (6 bases each). CDR1 ENHRY and CDR2 SYGVKD come from the germline V gene. The CDR3 spans 16 residues. V lost 6 bases, J lost 5 bases, and 21 bases lay in between. The CDR3 DNA sequence: TGTGCCATCAGGGAGGGGGGACCCACGTTGCGAGATACGCAGTATTTT. Protein product: CAIREGGPTLRDTQYF.

This clonotype has more than one count but fewer than ten. This rearrangement joins TRBV20-1 to TRBJ2-7; weak D call: TRBD1 (5 bases). The germline gives CDR1 DFQATT, CDR2 SNEGSKA (reference sequence). V was clipped by 3 bases and J by 3 bases, with 9 bases between them. The CDR3 covers 12 residues. CDR3 DNA: TGCAGTGCTAGCCAGGGTGTCTACGAGCAGTACTTC. It specifies CSASQGVYEQYF.

The CDR3 spells CSARDLSSGYEQYF. The CDR3, as DNA: TGCAGTGCTAGAGATCTGTCTAGCGGCTACGAGCAGTACTTC. V usage is TRBV20-1 and J usage is TRBJ2-5, with 7 bases lining up with TRBD2. The J call could be wrong; TRBJ2-7 is a better fit for the DNA end. The germline V gene encodes CDR1 DFQATT and CDR2 SNEGSKA (reference sequence). The length of the CDR3 is 14 residues.

This clonotype was detected many times. The chain couples TRBV7-9 to TRBJ1-1; D is uncertain. V lost 3 bases, J lost 1 base, and 12 bases lay in between. The CDR3 loop spans 15 amino acids. Looked up from germline, CDR1 is SEHNR and CDR2 is FQNEAQ (reference sequence). CDR3 sequence (DNA): TGTGCCAGCAGCTTTAGGTTGGCCGGGAACACTGAAGCTTTCTTT. Its protein product is CASSFRLAGNTEAFF.

The rearrangement uses TRBV5-1 and TRBJ2-7; TRBD2 matches at 10 bases. The V and J ends lost 1 base and 0 bases, in that order; junction bases with no gene match: 4. The CDR3 consists of 16 residues. Germline CDR1 reads SGHRS; CDR2 reads YFSETQ. CDR3 loop: CASSLFPSGSSYEQYF. CDR3 sequence (DNA): TGCGCCAGCAGCTTGTTTCCTAGCGGGAGCTCCTACGAGCAGTACTTC.

A single count supports this clonotype. The gene calls are TRBV6-6 and TRBJ1-5; D not certain. With 6 bases removed from V and 9 bases from J, the gap between germline ends came to 9 bases. The CDR3 runs 11 residues. The germline V gene has CDR1 MNHNY and CDR2 SVGAGI (reference sequence). The CDR3 sequence: CASRAGWPQHF. Here the CDR3 DNA reads TGTGCCAGCAGAGCGGGTTGGCCCCAGCATTTT.

The chain links TRBV5-1 to TRBJ2-1; D remains unclear. The CDR3 totals 15 residues. Germline V gives CDR1 SGHRS, CDR2 YFSETQ. Deletions cut 4 bases from V and 8 bases from J, with 19 bases between. Here the CDR3 DNA reads TGCGCCAGCAGCGCCCTCCGACACCTTGGGGATGAGCAGTTCTTC. Amino acid sequence: CASSALRHLGDEQFF.

This clonotype was counted many times. V usage is TRBV2 and J usage is TRBJ2-5; D is undetermined. Germline V gene lookup returns CDR1 SNHLY and CDR2 FYNNEI. The V and J ends lost 6 bases and 0 bases respectively, with 2 bases between them. The CDR3 is 11 amino acids. The CDR3 DNA reads as TGTGCCAGCAGGAACCAAGAGACCCAGTACTTC. It is translated as CASRNQETQYF.

This clonotype was recorded many times. The CDR3 reads CASSPIMFGGFSPDTQYF. CDR3 nucleotide sequence: TGTGCCAGCTCACCGATTATGTTCGGGGGATTTAGCCCAGATACGCAGTATTTT. The chain has TRBV18 and TRBJ2-3, with a tentative D call TRBD2 (6 bases). There are 18 residues in the CDR3. Germline V gene lookup returns CDR1 KGHSH and CDR2 LQKENI. Trimming shortened V by 3 bases and J by 4 bases, and 23 bases separated the two germline ends.

There are many counts of this clonotype. This rearrangement joins TRBV20-1 to TRBJ1-6; D is possibly TRBD1 (5 bases). V was cut by 0 bases and J by 9 bases, with 15 bases left in between. CDR3 length equals 15 residues. CDR1 and CDR2 from the germline V gene are DFQATT and SNEGSKA (reference sequence). This CDR3 reads CSARESAGSVSPLHF. CDR3 nucleotides: TGCAGTGCTAGAGAATCGGCAGGGTCAGTTTCACCCCTCCACTTT.

The rearrangement uses TRBV9 and TRBJ2-2, with D hard to call. Germline V gene sequence: CDR1 SGDLS, CDR2 YYNGEE. The CDR3 spans 17 residues. V was pared by 4 bases and J by 0 bases, with 16 bases between. This CDR3 is CASSSDRTTSNTGELFF. Written as DNA, the CDR3 is TGTGCCAGCAGCTCGGACCGGACGACCTCGAACACCGGGGAGCTGTTTTTT.

V gene TRBV5-1 combines with J gene TRBJ2-6; a possible D gene is TRBD1 (6 bases). CDR1 SGHRS and CDR2 YFSETQ come from the germline V gene. Trimming removed 4 bases from V and 2 bases from J, with 13 bases in between. This CDR3 is built from 16 residues. As DNA, the CDR3 is TGCGCCAGCAGCCGACAGGCCGGGCCTGGGGCCAACGTCCTGACTTTC. Translation gives CASSRQAGPGANVLTF.

J is TRBJ2-1 and V is TRBV5-1; 10 nucleotides line up with TRBD2. The CDR3 runs 15 residues. Germline CDR1 SGHRS, CDR2 YFSETQ. J lost 4 bases, V lost 3 bases, and 4 bases had no gene match. The CDR3 loop reads CASSYLAGEYNEQFF. DNA of the CDR3: TGCGCCAGCAGCTATCTAGCGGGGGAGTACAATGAGCAGTTCTTC.

This clonotype appeared many times. V usage is TRBV20-1 and J usage is TRBJ2-3; 9 bases match TRBD2. The germline V gene encodes CDR1 DFQATT and CDR2 SNEGSKA (reference sequence). The CDR3 is made up of 16 amino acids. The ends lost 0 bases at V and 2 bases at J; junction bases unmatched: 6. Written as DNA, the CDR3 is TGCAGTGCTAGAGATTGGCTAGCGGGGCCCACAGATACGCAGTATTTT. Residues: CSARDWLAGPTDTQYF.

The sample holds many counts of this clonotype. V usage is TRBV7-9 and J usage is TRBJ2-1, with TRBD2 matching over 11 bases. CDR1 and CDR2 (germline): SEHNR, FQNEAQ (reference sequence). Trimming cost V 5 bases and J 4 bases; bases outside gene matches: 4. The CDR3 totals 15 residues. CDR3 coding DNA: TGTGCCAGCAGCCGACTAGCGGGGTTATACAATGAGCAGTTCTTC. Residues: CASSRLAGLYNEQFF. Looking up the rest from reference TRBV7-9 and TRBJ2-1 gives the full variable domain: DTGVSQNPRHKITKRGQNVTFRCDPISEHNRLYWYRQTLGQGPEFLTYFQNEAQLEKSRLLSDRFSAERPKGSFSTLEIQRTEQGDSAMYLCASSRLAGLYNEQFFGPGTRLTVL.

Here the CDR3 reads CASSPTPTSGGSYEQYF. The CDR3 DNA is TGCGCCAGCAGCCCAACTCCGACTAGCGGGGGCTCCTACGAGCAGTACTTC. The chain couples TRBV4-1 to TRBJ2-7; 12 bases line up with TRBD2. V lost 4 bases, J lost 0 bases, and 7 bases stayed unmatched. The CDR3 is made up of 17 amino acids. From germline, CDR1 is MGHRA and CDR2 YSYEKL.